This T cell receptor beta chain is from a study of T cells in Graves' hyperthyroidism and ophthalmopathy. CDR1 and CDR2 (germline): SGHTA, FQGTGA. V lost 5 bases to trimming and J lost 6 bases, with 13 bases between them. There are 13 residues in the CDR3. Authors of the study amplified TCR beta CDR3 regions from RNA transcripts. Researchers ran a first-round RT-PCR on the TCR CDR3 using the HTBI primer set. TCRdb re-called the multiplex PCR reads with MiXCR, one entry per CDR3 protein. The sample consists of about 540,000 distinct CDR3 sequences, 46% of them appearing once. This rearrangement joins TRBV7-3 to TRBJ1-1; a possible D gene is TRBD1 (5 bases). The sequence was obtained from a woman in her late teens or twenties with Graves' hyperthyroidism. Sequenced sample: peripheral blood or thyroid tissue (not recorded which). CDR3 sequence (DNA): TGTGCCAGCAGCACCGGGACCGCTCCTGAAGCTTTCTTT. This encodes CASSTGTAPEAFF.